This TCR beta chain was documented in a study of T-cell memory formation after mild COVID-19. Study at large: The two donors had largely donor-specific TCR clusters.

From 5'RACE with constant-segment primers came TCR alpha and TCR beta cDNA libraries that carried sample barcodes and UMIs. One entry per CDR3 protein results from TCRdb running MiXCR on the 5' RACE reads. The repertoire has 250,000 to 350,000 distinct CDR3 sequences, under 20% of them found once; the top ten carry approximately 23%. General observations from the study: Several responding clones turned up in pre-infection memory, indicating that cross-reactive memory may have taken part. Shrinking CD4+ clones were chiefly CM and EM; CD8+ ones were chiefly EMRA.

In regard to this clonotype: Its specificity is not known.

The V and J ends lost 8 bases and 0 bases respectively, with 4 bases between them. The CDR3 sequence is 11 residues long. This chain links TRBV12-3 or TRBV12-4 with TRBJ1-1, with D uncertain. The receptor was isolated from a man between 18 and 35 years old who had mild COVID-19 (a few samples of this study predate the infection). Cell type and time point are not known. Sequenced sample: PBMCs or a T cell subset sorted from them (not recorded which). Written as DNA, the CDR3 is TGTGCCAGCGGAATGAACACTGAAGCTTTCTTT. This gives the protein CASGMNTEAFF.